The 23 T cell receptor beta chains in this list originate from one sample, sequenced in a study of blood T cell repertoires in COVID-19. TCRdb keeps only in-frame clones here, not all; method: immunoSEQ multiplex PCR. The data contain fewer than 200,000 clones, about four fifths of them singletons. The sample was peripheral blood. These receptors all come from a woman of 80 years or more with COVID-19, enrolled during active disease.

This chain links TRBV2 with TRBJ1-2; no firm D call. Germline V gene lookup returns CDR1 SNHLY and CDR2 FYNNEI. This CDR3 has 13 residues. The V and J ends lost 3 bases and 8 bases respectively, with 13 bases between them. The CDR3: CASSDINLRGYTF. For the CDR3, the DNA is TGTGCCAGCAGTGATATCAACTTGAGGGGCTACACCTTC.

This clone was observed a handful of times. This chain links TRBV3-1 (or the pseudogene TRBV3-2) with TRBJ2-1, with 8 positions matching TRBD1. CDR3 length: 15 residues. The V gene end was trimmed by 2 bases and the J gene end by 7 bases; junction bases not matched to a gene: 7. The V gene's germline CDR1 is LGHDT and CDR2 YNNKEL (reference sequence). The CDR3 sequence is CASSQRGTGSNEQFF. CDR3 in DNA: TGTGCCAGCAGCCAACGTGGGACAGGATCGAATGAGCAGTTCTTC.

The V call is TRBV5-1, the J call TRBJ2-2, with TRBD2 matching 10 bases. The CDR3 length is 18 residues. The germline V gene encodes CDR1 SGHRS and CDR2 YFSETQ. J lost 1 base, V lost 4 bases, and 10 bases had no gene match. The CDR3 is CASSRVSTSGLNTGELFF. The CDR3, as DNA: TGCGCCAGCAGCCGCGTTTCGACTAGCGGGCTGAACACCGGGGAGCTGTTTTTT. Full variable domain (missing parts from reference TRBV5-1 and TRBJ2-2): KAGVTQTPRYLIKTRGQQVTLSCSPISGHRSVSWYQQTPGQGLQFLFEYFSETQRNKGNFPGRFSGRQFSNSRSEMNVSTLELGDSALYLCASSRVSTSGLNTGELFFGEGSRLTVL.

The gene calls are TRBV6-5 and TRBJ1-2; weak D call: TRBD1 (5 bases). The germline CDR1 and CDR2 sequences are MNHEY and SVGAGI. Trimming pared 4 bases from V and 0 bases from J, leaving 12 bases between. The CDR3 extends over 15 amino acids. CDR3 coding DNA: TGTGCCAGCAGTTGGATCGGGGGTGCTAACTATGGCTACACCTTC. Amino acids: CASSWIGGANYGYTF.

This clone was seen just once. The chain links TRBV9 to TRBJ1-2, with 11 bases fitting TRBD1. Germline lookup yields CDR1 SGDLS and CDR2 YYNGEE. The length of the CDR3 is 15 residues. The V and J ends lost 4 bases and 0 bases, in that order; junction bases with no gene match: 2. The CDR3 DNA reads TGTGCCAGCAGCCTGGGACAGGGGGCTAACTATGGCTACACCTTC. Encoded protein: CASSLGQGANYGYTF.

The chain combines TRBV7-9 with TRBJ1-3, with D possibly matching TRBD1 (6 bases). CDR3 length: 15 residues. V was clipped by 1 base and J by 2 bases, with 9 bases between them. Germline values: CDR1 SEHNR, CDR2 FQNEAQ (reference sequence). CDR3 bases: TGTGCCAGCAGCTTAGGGACAGCCGCTGGAAACACCATATATTTT. The encoded protein is CASSLGTAAGNTIYF.

The chain has TRBV2 and TRBJ2-7; possibly TRBD2 for D (6 bases). The V end was cut by 3 bases, the J end by 9 bases, with 24 bases between. The CDR3 is 16 amino acids. Per the germline V gene, CDR1 is SNHLY and CDR2 is FYNNEI. The CDR3 spells CASSDGTGALLRGQYF. The CDR3 DNA reads TGTGCCAGCAGTGATGGGACGGGAGCCCTCCTACGAGGGCAGTACTTC.

The DNA of the CDR3 is TGTGCCAGCAGCGTAGACACAGGGGCCTCCTACGAGCAGTACTTC. Encoded protein: CASSVDTGASYEQYF. This chain connects TRBV9 to TRBJ2-7, with 7 bases fitting TRBD1. Trimming took 0 bases from V and 0 from J; bases not matched to a gene: 3. This CDR3 spans 15 amino acids. Germline CDR1 is SGDLS and CDR2 is YYNGEE.

The rearrangement joins TRBV21-1 to TRBJ2-1; the table's TRBD2 call for D was not verified on the DNA. TRBV21-1 is annotated as a pseudogene. This CDR3 has 17 residues. CDR3 protein: CASSPYSSGRGPYEQFF. The CDR3 nucleotides are TGTGCCAGCAGCCCTTATTCTAGCGGGAGGGGTCCCTATGAGCAGTTCTTC.

This clone was seen a few times. The gene calls are TRBV3-1 (or the pseudogene TRBV3-2) and TRBJ2-7; 7 bases fit TRBD2. Germline assignment: CDR1 LGHDT and CDR2 YNNKEL (reference sequence). CDR3 length: 15 amino acids. Losses at the gene ends were 3 bases for V and 1 base for J; bases not matched to a gene: 6. The CDR3 protein is CASSHPERGSYEQYF. CDR3 nucleotide sequence: TGTGCCAGCAGCCACCCGGAGCGGGGATCCTACGAGCAGTACTTC.

This chain connects TRBV6-2 or TRBV6-3 to TRBJ1-5; the D gene is possibly TRBD1 (5 bases). Trimming removed 5 bases at V and 2 bases at J, with 13 bases between. Per the germline V gene, CDR1 is MNHEY and CDR2 is SVGEGT. This CDR3 contains 15 residues. CDR3 sequence (DNA): TGTGCCAGCAGTGGGGGGAGGCAGGGCAATCAGCCCCAGCATTTT. Its protein is CASSGGRQGNQPQHF.

The gene calls are TRBV12-3 or TRBV12-4 and TRBJ1-2, with D possibly being TRBD1 (5 bases). The CDR3 runs 12 residues. V was trimmed by 5 bases and J by 2 bases, leaving 6 bases between them. Here the CDR3 reads CASSPGNYGYTF. CDR3 coding DNA: TGTGCCAGCAGTCCAGGGAACTATGGCTACACCTTC.

Ten or more counts support this clone. The V and J genes are TRBV19 and TRBJ2-2; TRBD2 agrees at 10 bases. Germline V gene data show CDR1 as LNHDA and CDR2 as SQIVND (reference sequence). J lost 0 bases, V lost 1 base, and 8 bases had no gene match. The CDR3 consists of 19 residues. CDR3 protein: CASSIGLAGATSNTGELFF. DNA for the CDR3: TGTGCCAGTAGTATAGGGCTAGCGGGGGCAACCTCGAACACCGGGGAGCTGTTTTTT.

V gene TRBV6-5 combines with J gene TRBJ1-1; D perhaps matches TRBD1 (5 bases). V lost 6 bases and J lost 4, with 9 bases in between. Germline lookup yields CDR1 MNHEY and CDR2 SVGAGI. The CDR3 is 12 amino acids. CDR3 amino acids: CASRTVGTEAFF. Here the CDR3 DNA reads TGTGCCAGCAGGACAGTTGGCACTGAAGCTTTCTTT.

In DNA form, the CDR3 reads TGCAGCGTTGAAGGTGACAGGGTTATAGAGACCCAGTACTTC. Its protein product is CSVEGDRVIETQYF. The V call is TRBV29-1, the J call TRBJ2-5; 7 bases fit TRBD1. This CDR3 contains 14 residues. Germline-derived CDR1 and CDR2 are SQVTM and ANQGSEA. The J segment lost 4 bases and the V segment lost 1 base, leaving 6 bases of the junction unmatched.

The rearrangement joins TRBV19 to TRBJ1-5, with a weak D call TRBD1 (5 bases). Between the trimmed V and J ends, which lost 3 bases and 3 bases, there was a span of 12 bases. Germline values: CDR1 LNHDA, CDR2 SQIVND (reference sequence). The CDR3 loop spans 15 amino acids. CDR3: CASSIGGIYNQPQHF. The DNA for the CDR3 is TGTGCCAGTAGTATCGGGGGGATATACAATCAGCCCCAGCATTTT.

The genes are TRBV2 and TRBJ1-6; maybe TRBD1 (5 bases). CDR1 is SNHLY, CDR2 FYNNEI, per germline. V was trimmed by 2 bases and J by 7 bases, leaving 15 bases between them. The CDR3 length is 16 residues. In DNA form, the CDR3 reads TGTGCCAGCAGTGAACGGTGGGCAGGGAACAATTCACCCCTCCACTTT. It encodes CASSERWAGNNSPLHF.

The sample holds a few counts of this clone. This chain uses TRBV5-6 with TRBJ2-7; TRBD2 agrees at 13 bases. The V segment lost 0 bases and the J segment 6 bases; nucleotides outside the gene matches: 3. CDR1 and CDR2 (germline): SGHDT, YYEEEE. The CDR3 totals 15 residues. The CDR3 reads CASSLGGLAGPEQYF. For the CDR3, the DNA is TGTGCCAGCAGCTTGGGGGGACTAGCGGGACCCGAGCAGTACTTC.

The chain links TRBV19 to TRBJ2-1; TRBD1 is a possible D gene (5 bases). The CDR3 runs 15 residues. V gave up 5 bases and J gave up 3 bases, with 14 bases separating them. The germline V gene encodes CDR1 LNHDA and CDR2 SQIVND (reference sequence). CDR3 DNA: TGTGCCAGTAGTCTGGCGAGAACAGGCTACAATGAGCAGTTCTTC. Its translation is CASSLARTGYNEQFF.

The chain recombines TRBV2 with TRBJ1-1, with TRBD1 matching over 12 bases. V lost 6 bases to trimming and J lost 4 bases; unmatched junction nucleotides: 0. Germline CDR1 is SNHLY and CDR2 is FYNNEI. The CDR3 extends over 13 amino acids. CDR3 nucleotides: TGTGCCAGCAGGGGACAGGGGGCCACTGAAGCTTTCTTT. Residues: CASRGQGATEAFF. The variable domain in full, with the rest retrieved from reference TRBV2 and TRBJ1-1, is EPEVTQTPSHQVTQMGQEVILRCVPISNHLYFYWYRQILGQKVEFLVSFYNNEISEKSEIFDDQFSVERPDGSNFTLKIRSTKLEDSAMYFCASRGQGATEAFFGQGTRLTVV.

CDR3 coding DNA: TGCGCCAGCAGCCCGTCGGGGACCTACGAGCAGTACTTC. It yields the protein CASSPSGTYEQYF. V and J are TRBV5-1 and TRBJ2-7; possible D gene TRBD2, 5 bases. The ends were cut back, 4 bases at V and 2 bases at J, with 10 bases in the middle. From germline, CDR1 is SGHRS and CDR2 YFSETQ. The CDR3 is 13 residues long.

V usage is TRBV11-3 and J usage is TRBJ2-2, with 7 positions matching TRBD1. The length of the CDR3 is 15 residues. The ends lost 3 bases at V and 2 bases at J; junction bases unmatched: 3. Germline values: CDR1 SGHNT, CDR2 YENEEA. CDR3: CASSFRQGNTGELFF. The CDR3 DNA follows: TGTGCCAGCAGCTTTCGACAGGGTAACACCGGGGAGCTGTTTTTT.

This chain connects TRBV11-3 to TRBJ2-1, with D perhaps matching TRBD2 (7 bases). The V end lost 6 bases, the J end lost 2 bases, and 17 bases lay between the germline ends. CDR1 and CDR2 from the germline V gene are SGHNT and YENEEA. The CDR3 runs 16 residues. CDR3 sequence reads: CASRPNRGAPYNEQFF. CDR3 nucleotide sequence: TGTGCCAGCAGGCCAAACCGGGGGGCCCCCTACAATGAGCAGTTCTTC.